This record covers a single T cell receptor beta chain. Its antigen is currently unknown. These data belong to a study of cytomegalovirus exposure and HLA in healthy donors. Regarding the study as a whole: Several V segments, TRBV6-2 and TRBV6-3 among them, could not be told apart and were dropped.

Both 60 Vbeta primers and 13 Jbeta primers went into the PCR. Assay used: immunoSEQ multiplex PCR; TCRdb lists only in-frame clones, some missing. The sample has roughly 70,000 clones. The V end lost 5 bases, the J end lost 4 bases, and 12 bases lay between the germline ends. CDR1 LNHDA and CDR2 SQIVND come from the germline V gene (reference sequence). The CDR3 consists of 14 residues. Sequenced sample: PBMCs. The receptor was derived from a man between 35 and 55 years old in good health and CMV-seronegative. This chain uses TRBV19 with TRBJ1-5, with D possibly being TRBD1 (5 bases). CDR3 DNA sequence: TGTGCCAGTAGTTTGGACACGTTTAATCAGCCCCAGCATTTT. Residues: CASSLDTFNQPQHF.